This T cell receptor (beta chain) derives from a study of T cell responses to AZD1222 COVID-19 vaccine (dated by TCRdb to about 2021). Concerning the study at large: A total of approximately 240 trial participants underwent TCR sequencing, of whom 200 to 220 had received two doses of AZD1222 and 26 had received two doses of the MenACWY control vaccine. Enrollment into the trials was organized by age into subgroups of 18-55, 56-69 and 70-plus years, and those subgroups contained approximately 150, 30 and 60 TCR-sequenced participants, respectively. The paper as a whole reports these results and caveats: Spike-specific TCR breadth and depth rose significantly after two AZD1222 doses compared with day 0 and with MenACWY recipients. Conclusions about previously exposed vaccinees were limited because only five to seven AZD1222 recipients were SARS-CoV-2 seropositive at baseline. Nearly half of unique spike-specific TCRs reportedly recognized epitopes outside regions mutated in the B.1.351 and B.1.1.7 variants. Because no day 14 peak-response samples were available, the repertoires could be characterized only after the peak T cell response. In the small 56-69-year group, the increase in depth fell short of significance, most likely because of low power. Vaccine-associated CD4 TCRs spanned the whole spike protein, with dominant responses in regions 160-218 and 743-854. Participants were mostly white British, with more females than males. The authors suggested clonal diversity may have been underestimated.

Remarks on this clone: Which antigen it targets is not known. Within one base of it there is no much larger clone, and no base qualities were kept.

The germline V gene (reference sequence) specifies LNHDA as CDR1 and SQIVND as CDR2. V is reduced by 9 bases and J by 6 bases, leaving a spacing of 15 bases between them. The CDR3 starts with the cysteine, ends with the phenylalanine, and has 13 residues. Only CDR3 DNA is held: 39 bases, read in frame from base 1. The time point label on this specimen signifies: about 28 days (+/-7) after the second vaccine dose. Taken with the paper, the label for treatment or condition translates to: meningococcal conjugate vaccine given as trial control. The vaccinee samples were drawn from two UK trials, COV001 and COV002, one of which was a single-blind randomized controlled phase 2/3 trial testing AZD1222 (ChAdOx1 nCoV-19) in healthy adults. For TCRbeta chain sequencing, PBMC samples were collected from trial participants at day 0 and at day 28 after the second dose. The CDR3 regions of human TCRbeta chains were analyzed by immunosequencing. As for the authors' bioinformatics: Repertoire TCRs were matched against a reference library of SARS-CoV-2-specific TCRs generated with the MIRA antigen-specificity platform. Breadth was defined as the fraction of unique TCRs that were SARS-CoV-2-associated, and depth was defined as the fraction of total T cells that were SARS-CoV-2-associated. Each spike-specific TCR was assigned to its reactive spike region and to a CD4 or CD8 class using the MIRA data. Log10-transformed breadth and depth values were compared by one-way ANOVA with Sidak's multiple comparisons tests. The table comes from immuneACCESS by way of TCRdb, which keeps in-frame sequences with V and J called. Part of the clones is missing from these tables; in studies checked, under half for an unresolved V gene and the rest for unknown reasons. The V and J calls and the clone size are those of that table, but D and trimming were determined from the DNA. A total of about 120,000 clones appear in this sample, 90% of them only once. Over 4% of the sample comes from the top ten.

The chain is assembled from TRBV19 and TRBJ2-4, and possibly TRBD2, on 6 matching bases. This TCR came from an adult who received the MenACWY meningococcal vaccine as a control. The sequencing here drew on peripheral blood, taken 28 days after the second dose of the MenACWY control vaccine. The DNA reads as follows: TGTGCCAGCGGGGGTGGGAGCGGAAACATTCAGTACTTC. Its coded protein is CASGGGSGNIQYF. The full variable domain, completed from the reference TRBV19 and TRBJ2-4 proteins outside the CDR3, reads DGGITQSPKYLFRKEGQNVTLSCEQNLNHDAMYWYRQDPGQGLRLIYYSQIVNDFQKGDIAEGYSVSREKKESFPLTVTSAQKNPTAFYLCASGGGSGNIQYFGAGTRLSVL.